This T cell receptor beta chain was recorded in a study of blood T cell repertoires in COVID-19. Between the trimmed V and J ends, which lost 6 bases and 5 bases, there was a span of 5 bases. Germline V gives CDR1 SNHLY, CDR2 FYNNEI. There are 11 residues in the CDR3. The repertoire was sequenced with immunoSEQ multiplex PCR; TCRdb's copy has only in-frame clones and lacks some. The repertoire holds approximately 300,000 clones, approximately 85% seen once, with more than 3.5% in the top ten. The genes are TRBV2 and TRBJ1-5; D gene uncertain. The sequenced material came from PBMCs or T cells enriched from blood (not recorded which). The sequence came from a woman aged 25 to 39 who had recovered from COVID-19. CDR3 sequence reads: CASREDQPQHF. The CDR3 DNA reads TGTGCCAGCAGGGAGGATCAGCCCCAGCATTTT.